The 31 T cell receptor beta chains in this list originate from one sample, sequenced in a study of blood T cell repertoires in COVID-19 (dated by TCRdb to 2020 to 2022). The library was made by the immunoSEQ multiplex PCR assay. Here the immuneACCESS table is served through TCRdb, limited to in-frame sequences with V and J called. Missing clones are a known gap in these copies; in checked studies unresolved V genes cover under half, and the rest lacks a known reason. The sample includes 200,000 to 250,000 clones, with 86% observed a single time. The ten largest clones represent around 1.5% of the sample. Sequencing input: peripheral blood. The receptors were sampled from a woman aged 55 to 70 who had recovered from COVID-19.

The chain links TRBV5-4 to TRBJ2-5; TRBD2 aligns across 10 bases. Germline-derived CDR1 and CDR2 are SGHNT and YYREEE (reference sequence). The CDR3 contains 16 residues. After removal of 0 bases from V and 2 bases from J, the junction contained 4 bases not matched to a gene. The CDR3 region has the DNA TGTGCCAGCAGCTTGGCGCTAGCGGGGGAACAAGAGACCCAGTACTTC. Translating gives CASSLALAGEQETQYF.

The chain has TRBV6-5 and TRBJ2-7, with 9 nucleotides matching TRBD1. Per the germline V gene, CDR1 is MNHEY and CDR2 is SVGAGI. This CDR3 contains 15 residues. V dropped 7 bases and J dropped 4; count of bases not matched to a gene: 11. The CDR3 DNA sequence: TGTGCCAGCACCCATTCAAGGGACAGGGCGTACGAGCAGTACTTC. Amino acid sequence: CASTHSRDRAYEQYF.

DNA of the CDR3: TGCGCCAGCAGCTTGGTAGGTCTCGGCGGAACAGATACGCAGTATTTT. As protein: CASSLVGLGGTDTQYF. The chain is built from TRBV5-1 and TRBJ2-3; D remains unclear. CDR3 length: 16 amino acids. Trimming took 0 bases from V and 3 from J, leaving 14 bases between them. Germline V CDR1 and CDR2: SGHRS, YFSETQ.

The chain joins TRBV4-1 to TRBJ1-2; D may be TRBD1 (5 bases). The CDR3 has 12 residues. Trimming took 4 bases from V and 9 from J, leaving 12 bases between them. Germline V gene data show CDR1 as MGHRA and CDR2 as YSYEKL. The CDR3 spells CASSLTGNSYTF. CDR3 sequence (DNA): TGCGCCAGCAGCCTTACAGGAAATAGCTACACCTTC.

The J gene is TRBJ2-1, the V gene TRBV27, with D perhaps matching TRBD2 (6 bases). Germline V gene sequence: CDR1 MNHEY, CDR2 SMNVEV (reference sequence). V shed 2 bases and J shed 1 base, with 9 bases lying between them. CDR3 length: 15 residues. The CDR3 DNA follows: TGTGCCAGCAGTTTAGGCGGGGAATCCTACAATGAGCAGTTCTTC. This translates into CASSLGGESYNEQFF.

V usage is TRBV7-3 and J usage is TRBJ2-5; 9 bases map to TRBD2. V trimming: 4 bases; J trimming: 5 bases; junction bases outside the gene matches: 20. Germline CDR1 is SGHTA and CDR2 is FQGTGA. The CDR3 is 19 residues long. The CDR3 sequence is CASSSIYGRGGEVVETQYF. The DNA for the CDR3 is TGTGCCAGCAGCTCCATTTATGGGCGGGGGGGCGAGGTAGTGGAGACCCAGTACTTC.

The CDR3 spells CASSGGYEQFF. CDR3 coding DNA: TGTGCCAGCAGCGGAGGGTATGAGCAGTTCTTC. This chain links TRBV12-3 or TRBV12-4 with TRBJ2-1, with D possibly being TRBD2 (6 bases). This CDR3 is built from 11 residues. The V end lost 6 bases, the J end lost 8 bases, and 8 bases lay between the germline ends.

The CDR3 coding sequence is TGTGCCAGCAGTTTATACGGGGGGGCCAACACCGGGGAGCTGTTTTTT. The encoded protein is CASSLYGGANTGELFF. The chain couples TRBV27 to TRBJ2-2, with 8 bases that match TRBD2. Trimming at V came to 1 base and at J to 2 bases, leaving 3 bases not matched to a gene. In germline, CDR1 is MNHEY, CDR2 SMNVEV (reference sequence). This CDR3 comprises 16 residues.

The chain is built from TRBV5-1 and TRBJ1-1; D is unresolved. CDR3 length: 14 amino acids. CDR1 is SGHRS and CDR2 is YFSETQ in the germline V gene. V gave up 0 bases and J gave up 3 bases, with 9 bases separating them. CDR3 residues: CASSLVQLDTEAFF. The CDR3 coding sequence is TGCGCCAGCAGCTTGGTACAGTTGGACACTGAAGCTTTCTTT.

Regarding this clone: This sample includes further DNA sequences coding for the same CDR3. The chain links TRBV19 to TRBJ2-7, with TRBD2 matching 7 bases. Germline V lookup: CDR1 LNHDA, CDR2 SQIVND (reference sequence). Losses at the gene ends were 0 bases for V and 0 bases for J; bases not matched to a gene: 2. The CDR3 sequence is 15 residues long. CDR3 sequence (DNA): TGTGCCAGTAGTATAGATCGGACTAGCTCCTACGAGCAGTACTTC. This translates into CASSIDRTSSYEQYF. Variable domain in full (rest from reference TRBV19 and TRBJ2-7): DGGITQSPKYLFRKEGQNVTLSCEQNLNHDAMYWYRQDPGQGLRLIYYSQIVNDFQKGDIAEGYSVSREKKESFPLTVTSAQKNPTAFYLCASSIDRTSSYEQYFGPGTRLTVT.

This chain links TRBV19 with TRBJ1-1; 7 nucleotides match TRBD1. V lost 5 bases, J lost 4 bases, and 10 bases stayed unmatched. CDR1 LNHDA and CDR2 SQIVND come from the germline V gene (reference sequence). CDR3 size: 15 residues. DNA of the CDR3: TGTGCCAGTAGTCCAAGACAGGGTTCGAGCACTGAAGCTTTCTTT. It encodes CASSPRQGSSTEAFF.

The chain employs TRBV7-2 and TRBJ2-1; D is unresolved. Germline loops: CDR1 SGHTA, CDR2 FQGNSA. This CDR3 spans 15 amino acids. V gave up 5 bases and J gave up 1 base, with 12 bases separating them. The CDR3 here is CASSPRPASYNEQFF. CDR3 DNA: TGTGCCAGCAGCCCTAGACCAGCTTCCTACAATGAGCAGTTCTTC.

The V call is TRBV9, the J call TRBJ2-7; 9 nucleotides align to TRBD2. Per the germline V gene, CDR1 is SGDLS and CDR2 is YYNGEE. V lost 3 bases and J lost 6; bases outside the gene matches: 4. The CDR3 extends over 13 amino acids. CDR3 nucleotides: TGTGCCAGCAGCGCGGGACTAGCAGGCGAGCAGTACTTC. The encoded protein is CASSAGLAGEQYF.

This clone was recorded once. CDR3 amino acids: CASSLTGALNEQYF. In DNA form, the CDR3 reads TGTGCCAGCAGCTTAACTGGGGCGCTGAACGAGCAGTACTTC. This chain uses TRBV11-3 with TRBJ2-7; D perhaps matches TRBD1 (5 bases). CDR3 size: 14 residues. The V and J ends lost 2 bases and 5 bases respectively, with 13 bases between them. Germline CDR1 SGHNT, CDR2 YENEEA.

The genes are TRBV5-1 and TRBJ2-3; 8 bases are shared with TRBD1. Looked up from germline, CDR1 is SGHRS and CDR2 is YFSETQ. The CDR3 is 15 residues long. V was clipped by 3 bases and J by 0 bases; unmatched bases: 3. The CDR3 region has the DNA TGCGCCAGCAGCTACCAGGGGGCAAGCACAGATACGCAGTATTTT. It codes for CASSYQGASTDTQYF.

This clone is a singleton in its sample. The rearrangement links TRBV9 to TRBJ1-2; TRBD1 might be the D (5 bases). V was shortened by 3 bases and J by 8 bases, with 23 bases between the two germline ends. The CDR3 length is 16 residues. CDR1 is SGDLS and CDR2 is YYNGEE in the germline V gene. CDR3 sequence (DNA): TGTGCCAGCAGCGGCGGACAAGCGCTCTACTATTCAGGCTACACCTTC. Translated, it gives CASSGGQALYYSGYTF.

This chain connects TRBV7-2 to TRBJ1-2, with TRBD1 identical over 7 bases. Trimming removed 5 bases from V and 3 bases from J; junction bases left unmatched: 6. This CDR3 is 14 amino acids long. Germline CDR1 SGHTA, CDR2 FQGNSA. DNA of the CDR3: TGTGCCAGCAGCCTCCGACAGGGCTACTATGGCTACACCTTC. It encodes CASSLRQGYYGYTF.

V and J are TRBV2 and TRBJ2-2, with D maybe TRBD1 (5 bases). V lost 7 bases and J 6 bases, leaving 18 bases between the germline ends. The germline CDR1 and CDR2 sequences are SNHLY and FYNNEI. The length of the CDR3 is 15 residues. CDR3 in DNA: TGTGCCAGCAAGGGGTTTTTAGGGGAATCCGGGGAGCTGTTTTTT. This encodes CASKGFLGESGELFF.

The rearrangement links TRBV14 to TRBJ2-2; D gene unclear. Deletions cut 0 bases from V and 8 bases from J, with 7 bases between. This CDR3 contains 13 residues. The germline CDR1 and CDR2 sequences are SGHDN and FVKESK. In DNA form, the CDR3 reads TGTGCCAGCAGCCAAGATCGCGCAGGGGAGCTGTTTTTT. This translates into CASSQDRAGELFF. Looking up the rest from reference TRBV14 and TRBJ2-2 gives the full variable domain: EAGVTQFPSHSVIEKGQTVTLRCDPISGHDNLYWYRRVMGKEIKFLLHFVKESKQDESGMPNNRFLAERTGGTYSTLKVQPAELEDSGVYFCASSQDRAGELFFGEGSRLTVL.

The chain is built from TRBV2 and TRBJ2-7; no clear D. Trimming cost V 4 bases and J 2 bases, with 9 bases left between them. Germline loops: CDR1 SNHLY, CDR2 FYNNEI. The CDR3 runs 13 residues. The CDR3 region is CASSVSRTYEQYF. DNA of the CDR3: TGTGCCAGCAGTGTTTCCAGGACCTACGAGCAGTACTTC.

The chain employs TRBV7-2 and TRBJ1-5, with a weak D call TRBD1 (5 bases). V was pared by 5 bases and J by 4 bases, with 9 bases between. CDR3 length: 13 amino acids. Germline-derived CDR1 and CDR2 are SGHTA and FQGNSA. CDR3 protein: CASSLTENQPQHF. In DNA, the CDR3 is TGTGCCAGCAGCCTGACAGAGAATCAGCCCCAGCATTTT.

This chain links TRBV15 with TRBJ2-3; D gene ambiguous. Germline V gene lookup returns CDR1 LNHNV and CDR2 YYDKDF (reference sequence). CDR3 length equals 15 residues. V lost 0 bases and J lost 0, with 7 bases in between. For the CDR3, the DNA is TGTGCCACCAGCAGAGATCTAACTAGCACAGATACGCAGTATTTT. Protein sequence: CATSRDLTSTDTQYF.

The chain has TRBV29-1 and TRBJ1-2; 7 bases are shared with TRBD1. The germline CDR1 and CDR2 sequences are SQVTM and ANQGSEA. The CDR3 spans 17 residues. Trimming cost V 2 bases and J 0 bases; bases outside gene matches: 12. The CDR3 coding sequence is TGCAGCGTTGAAATTAGGACAGGCCAACTAACTAACTATGGCTACACCTTC. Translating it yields CSVEIRTGQLTNYGYTF.

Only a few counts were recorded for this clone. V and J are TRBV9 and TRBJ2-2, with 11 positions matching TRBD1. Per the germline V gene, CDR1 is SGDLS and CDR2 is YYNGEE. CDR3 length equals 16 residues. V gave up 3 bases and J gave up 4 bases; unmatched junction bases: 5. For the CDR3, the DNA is TGTGCCAGCAGCGCCGGACAGGGGGCTGGCACCGGGGAGCTGTTTTTT. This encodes CASSAGQGAGTGELFF.

DNA for the CDR3: TGTGCCAGCAGCTCAGGGGTTTCAGCAGATACGCAGTATTTT. Translated: CASSSGVSADTQYF. The gene calls are TRBV7-3 and TRBJ2-3, with a tentative D call TRBD1 (6 bases). The CDR3 has 14 amino acids. V gave up 4 bases and J gave up 4 bases, with 12 bases separating them. CDR1 and CDR2 (germline): SGHTA, FQGTGA.

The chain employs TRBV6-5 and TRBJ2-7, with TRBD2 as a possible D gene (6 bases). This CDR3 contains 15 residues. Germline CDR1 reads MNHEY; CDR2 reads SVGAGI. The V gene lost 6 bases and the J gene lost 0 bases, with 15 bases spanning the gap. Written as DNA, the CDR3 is TGTGCCAGCAGCGTGGGGGGTGCGAGCTCCTACGAGCAGTACTTC. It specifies CASSVGGASSYEQYF.

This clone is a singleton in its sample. The chain's CDR3 is CASSDPGVLGQGEGSGGYTF. In DNA, the CDR3 is TGTGCCAGCAGTGATCCCGGAGTCCTTGGACAGGGAGAGGGATCTGGTGGCTACACCTTC. The V call is TRBV28, the J call TRBJ1-2; 8 bases agree with TRBD1. The CDR3 covers 20 residues. After removal of 5 bases from V and 7 bases from J, the junction contained 27 bases not matched to a gene. Per the germline V gene, CDR1 is MDHEN and CDR2 is SYDVKM.

CDR3 coding DNA: TGTGCCAGTACCAAAAACCCCGTAGTACCCCAGCATTTT. It specifies CASTKNPVVPQHF. V is TRBV19 and J is TRBJ1-5, with unresolved D. The CDR3 totals 13 residues. V lost 7 bases and J 10 bases, leaving 17 bases between the germline ends. Germline V lookup: CDR1 LNHDA, CDR2 SQIVND (reference sequence).

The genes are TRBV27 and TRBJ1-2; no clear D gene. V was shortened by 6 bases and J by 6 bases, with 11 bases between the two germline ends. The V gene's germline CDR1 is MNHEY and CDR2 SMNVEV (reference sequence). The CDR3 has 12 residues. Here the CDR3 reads CASSRPGHGYTF. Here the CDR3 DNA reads TGTGCCAGCAGCCGACCAGGCCATGGCTACACCTTC.

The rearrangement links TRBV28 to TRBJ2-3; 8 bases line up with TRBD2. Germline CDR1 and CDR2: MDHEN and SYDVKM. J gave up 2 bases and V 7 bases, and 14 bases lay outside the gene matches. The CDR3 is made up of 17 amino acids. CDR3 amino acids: CASNLGSRRGDTDTQYF. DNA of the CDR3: TGTGCCAGCAATCTCGGATCTAGGCGGGGGGACACAGATACGCAGTATTTT.

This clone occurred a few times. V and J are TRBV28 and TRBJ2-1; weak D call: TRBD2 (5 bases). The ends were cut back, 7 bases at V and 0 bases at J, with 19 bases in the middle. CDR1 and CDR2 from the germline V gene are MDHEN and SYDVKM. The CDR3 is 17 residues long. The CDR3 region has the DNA TGTGCCAGCACCGATCCCCCTCGGGGTGTCTCCTACAATGAGCAGTTCTTC. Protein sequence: CASTDPPRGVSYNEQFF.